The 23 T cell receptor beta chains listed next were all sequenced from one sample in a study of human thymus T cells. Resections from corrective heart surgery supplied the thymus tissue. Repertoires were generated with immunoSEQ multiplex PCR, while TCRdb's copy carries only in-frame clones and drops some. The sample lists fewer than 85,000 clones, over 85% seen once, with approximately 0.031% in the top ten. The sequenced sample consisted of thymus tissue. These receptors originate from a girl under three years old with a congenital heart defect but otherwise immunologically healthy.

As concerns this clone: The sample has other DNA sequences that encode this CDR3 too. The V and J genes are TRBV25-1 and TRBJ1-1; D possibly corresponds to TRBD1 (5 bases). This CDR3 has 14 amino acids. V lost 3 bases and J lost 1, with 9 bases in between. Looked up from germline, CDR1 is MGHDK and CDR2 is SYGVNS. This CDR3 is CASSDRDRNTEAFF. The CDR3 region has the DNA TGTGCCAGCAGTGACAGGGATCGGAACACTGAAGCTTTCTTT.

The chain recombines TRBV27 with TRBJ2-7, with D perhaps given as TRBD1 or TRBD2 (5 bases each). Germline V CDR1 and CDR2: MNHEY, SMNVEV (reference sequence). The CDR3 runs to 13 residues. V was pared by 7 bases and J by 2 bases, with 12 bases between. This CDR3 is CASTGGGTYEQYF. The CDR3 coding sequence is TGTGCCAGCACTGGGGGTGGAACCTACGAGCAGTACTTC.

CDR3 region: CASSFQPPGQGDYGYTF. Here the CDR3 DNA reads TGTGCCAGCAGTTTCCAACCGCCGGGACAGGGTGACTATGGCTACACCTTC. The chain combines TRBV27 with TRBJ1-2; 9 bases fit TRBD1. The CDR3 runs 17 residues. The V gene's germline CDR1 is MNHEY and CDR2 SMNVEV (reference sequence). V was pared by 3 bases and J by 3 bases, with 11 bases of the junction left unmatched.

The chain joins TRBV5-1 to TRBJ2-2, with D unclear. Germline CDR1 is SGHRS and CDR2 is YFSETQ. The CDR3 contains 18 residues. The V end lost 0 bases, the J end lost 1 base, and 16 bases lay between the germline ends. The CDR3 region has the DNA TGCGCCAGCAGCTTGGGCGTAGGCGACGAAGGGAACACCGGGGAGCTGTTTTTT. Its translation: CASSLGVGDEGNTGELFF.

The chain joins TRBV4-2 to TRBJ2-6, with TRBD1 identical over 9 bases. V lost 4 bases and J lost 0; bases outside the gene matches: 10. CDR3 length equals 19 residues. Looked up from germline, CDR1 is LGHNA and CDR2 is YNFKEQ. CDR3 sequence reads: CASSPHRQGEDSGANVLTF. In DNA form, the CDR3 reads TGTGCCAGCAGCCCCCACCGACAGGGGGAGGACTCTGGGGCCAACGTCCTGACTTTC.

The CDR3 DNA reads as TGTGCCAGTAGTTTCGAGCGGGAGCATTCCGAGCAGTACTTC. It yields the protein CASSFEREHSEQYF. V gene TRBV19 combines with J gene TRBJ2-7; 8 nucleotides match TRBD2. The germline CDR1 and CDR2 sequences are LNHDA and SQIVND (reference sequence). The J segment lost 6 bases and the V segment lost 5 bases, leaving 9 bases of the junction unmatched. The length of the CDR3 is 14 residues.

V usage is TRBV20-1 and J usage is TRBJ1-2; no reliable D call. CDR1 is DFQATT and CDR2 is SNEGSKA in the germline V gene (reference sequence). CDR3 length: 11 residues. V was pared by 1 base and J by 8 bases, with 8 bases between. DNA of the CDR3: TGCAGTGCTAGAGGCCCCAAAGGCTACACCTTC. Amino acid sequence: CSARGPKGYTF.

The J gene is TRBJ2-1, the V gene TRBV7-2; TRBD2 might be the D (6 bases). The CDR3 is made up of 16 amino acids. The V gene's germline CDR1 is SGHTA and CDR2 FQGNSA. Trimming took off 4 bases at V and 4 bases at J, with 17 bases between the two ends. In nucleotides, the CDR3 is TGTGCCAGCAGCTCCAGACTAGTATTGACGTACAATGAGCAGTTCTTC. It is translated as CASSSRLVLTYNEQFF.

The chain couples TRBV6-1 to TRBJ2-5, with no clear D. Between the trimmed V and J ends, which lost 1 base and 6 bases, there was a span of 15 bases. This CDR3 has 15 residues. Per germline, CDR1 MNHNS and CDR2 SASEGT. The CDR3 sequence: CASSEGYSVGKTQYF. DNA of the CDR3: TGTGCCAGCAGTGAAGGGTACAGCGTGGGGAAGACCCAGTACTTC.

The chain joins TRBV11-2 to TRBJ2-3; maybe TRBD1 (6 bases). The CDR3 extends over 16 amino acids. Germline V lookup: CDR1 SGHAT, CDR2 FQNNGV. V was pared by 0 bases and J by 1 base, with 11 bases between. CDR3 sequence reads: CASSLDGWGRTDTQYF. The CDR3 DNA follows: TGTGCCAGCAGCTTAGATGGGTGGGGGCGCACAGATACGCAGTATTTT.

The CDR3 region is CASSLGGVGEQYF. The CDR3 DNA reads as TGTGCCAGCAGTTTGGGCGGAGTCGGGGAGCAGTACTTC. The V gene is TRBV28, the J gene TRBJ2-7; the D is unclear. Trimming cost V 3 bases and J 7 bases, with 13 bases left between them. This CDR3 comprises 13 residues. CDR1 is MDHEN and CDR2 is SYDVKM in the germline V gene. The full variable domain, completed using reference TRBV28 and TRBJ2-7, is DVKVTQSSRYLVKRTGEKVFLECVQDMDHENMFWYRQDPGLGLRLIYFSYDVKMKEKGDIPEGYSVSREKKERFSLILESASTNQTSMYLCASSLGGVGEQYFGPGTRLTVT.

V and J are TRBV5-8 and TRBJ1-1, with 7 bases identical to TRBD1. Germline CDR1 and CDR2: SGHTS and YDEGEE. Germline trimming cut 3 bases from V and 1 base from J; bases unmatched to any gene: 6. The CDR3 loop spans 15 amino acids. The CDR3 sequence is CASSSPQGKNTEAFF. DNA of the CDR3: TGTGCCAGCAGCTCGCCACAGGGGAAGAACACTGAAGCTTTCTTT.

CDR3 in amino acids: CASTSLSSGLEGSYNEQFF. The CDR3 bases are TGCGCCAGCACCTCCCTGTCGTCGGGACTTGAGGGGTCGTACAATGAGCAGTTCTTC. The chain employs TRBV5-1 and TRBJ2-1, with a tentative D call TRBD2 (6 bases). The length of the CDR3 is 19 residues. Germline V gene data show CDR1 as SGHRS and CDR2 as YFSETQ. Deletions cut 6 bases from V and 4 bases from J, with 29 bases between.

The chain couples TRBV19 to TRBJ2-3, with 10 bases that match TRBD1. In germline, CDR1 is LNHDA, CDR2 SQIVND (reference sequence). The CDR3 sequence is 16 residues long. J gave up 4 bases and V 8 bases, and 12 bases lay outside the gene matches. CDR3 in amino acids: CASDQTGTGAPDTQYF. Written as DNA, the CDR3 is TGTGCCAGTGATCAAACCGGGACAGGGGCCCCAGATACGCAGTATTTT.

A note on this clone: A junction boundary mismatches the germline segment, possibly from a read error. The chain couples TRBV7-7 to TRBJ1-2; D remains unclear. Germline assignment: CDR1 SSHAT and CDR2 FNYEAQ (reference sequence). This CDR3 comprises 15 residues. CDR3 loop: CASSLKAGLKGGYTF. The CDR3 DNA follows: TGTGCTAGCAGCTTAAAGGCGGGTTTGAAGGGTGGCTACACCTTC.

This rearrangement joins TRBV6-5 to TRBJ2-4, with 8 bases identical to TRBD1. V was pared by 5 bases and J by 7 bases, with 7 bases of the junction left unmatched. CDR1 is MNHEY, CDR2 SVGAGI, per germline. The CDR3 runs to 14 residues. The CDR3 spells CASSRGDRRNIQYF. For the CDR3, the DNA is TGTGCCAGCAGTAGAGGGGACAGGAGGAACATTCAGTACTTC.

J is TRBJ2-3 and V is TRBV30, with no clear D. The CDR3 consists of 12 residues. The V end was cut by 0 bases, the J end by 7 bases, with 8 bases between. Germline CDR1 is GTSNPN and CDR2 is SVGIG (reference sequence). This chain's CDR3 is CAWSVHDNTQYF. CDR3 coding DNA: TGTGCCTGGAGTGTACACGATAATACGCAGTATTTT.

The chain employs TRBV28 and TRBJ2-2, with TRBD2 identical over 7 bases. The CDR3 has 15 amino acids. Germline CDR1 and CDR2: MDHEN and SYDVKM. Trimming cost V 7 bases and J 4 bases; bases outside gene matches: 9. The CDR3 DNA reads as TGTGCCAGCACGGAGGCGGGGAGGGGCACCGGGGAGCTGTTTTTT. Translated: CASTEAGRGTGELFF.

The chain carries TRBV7-8 and TRBJ2-3; D call uncertain. Germline V gene sequence: CDR1 SGHVS, CDR2 FQNEAQ. The CDR3 length is 13 residues. V lost 4 bases and J lost 6, with 11 bases in between. CDR3 bases: TGTGCCAGCAGCTCTGAACCTAGGGATACGCAGTATTTT. This codes for CASSSEPRDTQYF.

The chain uses TRBV6-5 and TRBJ2-1, with 12 bases identical to TRBD1. V dropped 5 bases and J dropped 7; count of bases not matched to a gene: 6. The CDR3 loop spans 15 amino acids. Germline-derived CDR1 and CDR2 are MNHEY and SVGAGI. The CDR3 loop reads CASSQGQGARNEQFF. Written as DNA, the CDR3 is TGTGCCAGCAGTCAGGGACAGGGGGCAAGGAATGAGCAGTTCTTC.

In this sample, this clone turned up once. The rearrangement joins TRBV10-3 to TRBJ2-7, with 9 bases matching TRBD2. CDR3 length equals 15 residues. CDR1 is ENHRY, CDR2 SYGVKD, per germline. After removal of 3 bases from V and 3 bases from J, the junction contained 6 bases not matched to a gene. CDR3 loop: CAISDGGTSYYEQYF. CDR3 in DNA: TGTGCCATCAGTGACGGTGGGACTAGCTACTACGAGCAGTACTTC.

V is TRBV28 and J is TRBJ1-2, with 9 bases fitting TRBD1. This CDR3 comprises 16 residues. J gave up 3 bases and V 6 bases, and 11 bases lay outside the gene matches. Germline loops: CDR1 MDHEN, CDR2 SYDVKM. The CDR3 DNA is TGTGCCAGCAGCTACCGGGACAGGGCTCGCGACTATGGCTACACCTTC. Translating it yields CASSYRDRARDYGYTF.

The chain recombines TRBV28 with TRBJ1-1, with TRBD1 as a possible D gene (5 bases). The V gene's germline CDR1 is MDHEN and CDR2 SYDVKM. V lost 11 bases to trimming and J lost 5 bases, with 18 bases between them. The length of the CDR3 is 13 residues. The CDR3 protein is CAADPGRATEAFF. CDR3 nucleotide sequence: TGTGCCGCAGACCCGGGCAGGGCAACTGAAGCTTTCTTT.